Below are 5 T cell receptor beta chains sequenced from a single sample in a study of tumour-infiltrating T cells in Burkitt lymphoma. Clones were read by immunoSEQ multiplex PCR, and TCRdb kept only the in-frame ones, dropping some. This table has 45,000 to 60,000 clones, more than 25% appearing once. Specimen: tumor tissue. All receptors derive from a human donor with Burkitt lymphoma.

This clone was observed once. The V and J genes are TRBV27 and TRBJ2-5; the match to TRBD1 covers 10 bases. Germline V gene sequence: CDR1 MNHEY, CDR2 SMNVEV (reference sequence). Trimming removed 4 bases from V and 2 bases from J; junction bases left unmatched: 1. CDR3 length: 14 residues. The CDR3 region has the DNA TGTGCCAGCAGTTCGGACAGGGGGCAAGAGACCCAGTACTTC. Translating gives CASSSDRGQETQYF.

This sequence joins TRBV30 and TRBJ1-4, with a possible D match to TRBD1 (6 bases). V shed 4 bases and J shed 2 bases, with 14 bases lying between them. The CDR3 sequence is 15 residues long. Germline V CDR1 and CDR2: GTSNPN, SVGIG (reference sequence). The CDR3 is CAWTSPRGTNEKLFF. CDR3 in DNA: TGTGCCTGGACATCCCCCAGGGGCACTAATGAAAAACTGTTTTTT.

This chain connects TRBV6-5 to TRBJ1-1, with D possibly matching TRBD1 (6 bases). The CDR3 extends over 15 amino acids. V gave up 6 bases and J gave up 2 bases, with 16 bases separating them. Per the germline V gene, CDR1 is MNHEY and CDR2 is SVGAGI. The CDR3 spells CASSSPHRVNTEAFF. CDR3 DNA: TGTGCCAGCAGCTCGCCCCACAGGGTTAACACTGAAGCTTTCTTT.

In its sample, this clone was seen a few times. The genes are TRBV7-3 and TRBJ2-2; D tentatively fits TRBD1 or TRBD2 (6 bases each). The ends were cut back, 3 bases at V and 3 bases at J, with 11 bases in the middle. Germline CDR1 and CDR2: SGHTA and FQGTGA. This CDR3 region has 15 residues. The CDR3 is CASSLTGADTGELFF. The CDR3 DNA reads as TGTGCCAGCAGCTTGACGGGGGCGGACACCGGGGAGCTGTTTTTT.

With regard to this clone: This same CDR3 is encoded by further DNA sequences in the sample. This chain's CDR3 is CASGTGLREKLFF. CDR3 in DNA: TGTGCCAGCGGGACAGGCCTAAGGGAAAAACTGTTTTTT. The V call is TRBV5-6, the J call TRBJ1-4; TRBD1 agrees at 8 bases. There are 13 residues in the CDR3. Germline V CDR1 and CDR2: SGHDT, YYEEEE. J lost 8 bases, V lost 7 bases, and 7 bases had no gene match.